Presented here are 6 T cell receptor beta chains from one specimen sequenced in a study of blood T cell repertoires in COVID-19. Libraries were prepared by immunoSEQ multiplex PCR; TCRdb keeps only in-frame clonotypes and omits some of them. The table records a few hundred thousand clones, approximately 86% of them present only once. Sequencing was carried out using PBMCs or T cells enriched from blood (not recorded which). These receptors were collected from a woman between 40 and 55 years old with acute COVID-19.

The rearrangement uses TRBV28 and TRBJ2-7, with 9 bases aligning to TRBD1. Germline CDR1 is MDHEN and CDR2 is SYDVKM. The CDR3 consists of 15 residues. The V and J ends lost 5 bases and 4 bases, in that order; junction bases with no gene match: 9. The CDR3, as DNA: TGTGCCAGCAGTCCCCCCGGGACAGGGTTATACGAGCAGTACTTC. Amino acids: CASSPPGTGLYEQYF. The full variable domain, its missing parts supplied by reference TRBV28 and TRBJ2-7, is DVKVTQSSRYLVKRTGEKVFLECVQDMDHENMFWYRQDPGLGLRLIYFSYDVKMKEKGDIPEGYSVSREKKERFSLILESASTNQTSMYLCASSPPGTGLYEQYFGPGTRLTVT.

This sequence joins TRBV3-1 (or the pseudogene TRBV3-2) and TRBJ1-3, with D unresolved. This CDR3 has 16 amino acids. The germline V gene has CDR1 LGHDT and CDR2 YNNKEL (reference sequence). Between the trimmed V and J ends, which lost 1 base and 2 bases, there was a span of 12 bases. The CDR3 loop reads CASSQGPGLTGNTIYF. As DNA, the CDR3 is TGTGCCAGCAGCCAAGGTCCGGGTCTTACTGGAAACACCATATATTTT.

The chain is built from TRBV12-3 or TRBV12-4 and TRBJ2-3, with D possibly being TRBD2 (6 bases). Trimming took 8 bases from V and 2 from J, leaving 8 bases between them. CDR3 length equals 12 residues. As DNA, the CDR3 is TGTGCCAGCGAGGGACTCACAGATACGCAGTATTTT. Amino acid sequence: CASEGLTDTQYF.

V usage is TRBV25-1 and J usage is TRBJ2-5; TRBD2 matches 10 bases. CDR3 length: 14 amino acids. Germline V lookup: CDR1 MGHDK, CDR2 SYGVNS. The junction had 4 bases not matched to a gene; V was cut back by 7 bases and J by 2 bases. In DNA form, the CDR3 reads TGTGCCAGCACTAGGACTAGCGGACAAGAGACCCAGTACTTC. Translation: CASTRTSGQETQYF.

This rearrangement joins TRBV2 to TRBJ1-6; unclear D gene. Trimming left V 7 bases short and J 0 bases short, with 13 bases between. Germline CDR1 reads SNHLY; CDR2 reads FYNNEI. This CDR3 contains 16 residues. CDR3 amino acids: CASTERGSSYNSPLHF. The DNA of the CDR3 is TGTGCCAGCACCGAGAGAGGGAGCTCCTATAATTCACCCCTCCACTTT.

This sequence joins TRBV19 and TRBJ2-7; 8 bases align to TRBD1. V shed 5 bases, J shed 2 bases, and the junction held 8 bases outside the gene matches. Germline V gene lookup returns CDR1 LNHDA and CDR2 SQIVND (reference sequence). This CDR3 has 15 amino acids. CDR3 DNA sequence: TGTGCCAGTAGTTACTCAGGGGGCATCCCCTACGAGCAGTACTTC. Encoded protein: CASSYSGGIPYEQYF.